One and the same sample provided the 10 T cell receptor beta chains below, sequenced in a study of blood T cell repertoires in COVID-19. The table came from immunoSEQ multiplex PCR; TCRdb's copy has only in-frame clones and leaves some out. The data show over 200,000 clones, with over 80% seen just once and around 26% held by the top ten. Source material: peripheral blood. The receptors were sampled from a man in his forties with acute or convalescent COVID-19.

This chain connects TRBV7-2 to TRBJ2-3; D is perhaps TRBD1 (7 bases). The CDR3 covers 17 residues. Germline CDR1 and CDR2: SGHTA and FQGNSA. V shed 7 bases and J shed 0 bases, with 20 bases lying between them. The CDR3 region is CASTLRGRGDSTDTQYF. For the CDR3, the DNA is TGTGCCAGCACCCTCCGCGGCAGGGGGGATAGCACAGATACGCAGTATTTT.

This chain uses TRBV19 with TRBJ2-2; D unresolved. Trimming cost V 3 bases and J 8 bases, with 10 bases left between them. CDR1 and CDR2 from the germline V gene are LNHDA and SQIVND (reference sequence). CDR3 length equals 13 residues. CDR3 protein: CASSIGHRGELFF. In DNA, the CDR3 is TGTGCCAGTAGTATTGGGCACCGGGGGGAGCTGTTTTTT.

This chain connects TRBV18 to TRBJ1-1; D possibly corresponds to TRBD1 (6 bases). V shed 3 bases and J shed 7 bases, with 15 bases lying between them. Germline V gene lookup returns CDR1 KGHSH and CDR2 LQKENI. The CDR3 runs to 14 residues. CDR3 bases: TGTGCCAGCTCACCGTCCGCAGGGGAAGGTGAAGCTTTCTTT. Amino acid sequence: CASSPSAGEGEAFF.

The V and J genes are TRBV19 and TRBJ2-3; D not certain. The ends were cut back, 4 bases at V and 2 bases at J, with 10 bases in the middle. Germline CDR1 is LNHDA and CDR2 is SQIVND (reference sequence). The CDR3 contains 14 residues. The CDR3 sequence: CASSTTLSTDTQYF. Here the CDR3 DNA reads TGTGCCAGTAGTACTACCCTATCCACAGATACGCAGTATTTT.

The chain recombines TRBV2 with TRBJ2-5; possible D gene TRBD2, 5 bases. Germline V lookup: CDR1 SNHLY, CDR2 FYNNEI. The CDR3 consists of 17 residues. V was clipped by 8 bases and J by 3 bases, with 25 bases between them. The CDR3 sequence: CASAWVIGGNSEETQYF. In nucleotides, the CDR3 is TGTGCCAGCGCATGGGTGATTGGAGGAAATTCGGAAGAGACCCAGTACTTC.

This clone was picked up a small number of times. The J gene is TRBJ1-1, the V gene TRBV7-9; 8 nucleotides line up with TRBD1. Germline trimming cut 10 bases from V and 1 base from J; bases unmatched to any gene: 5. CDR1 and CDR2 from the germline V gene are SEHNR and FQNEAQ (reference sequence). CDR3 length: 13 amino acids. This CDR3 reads CATQTGANTEAFF. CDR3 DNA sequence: TGTGCCACCCAGACAGGGGCGAACACTGAAGCTTTCTTT.

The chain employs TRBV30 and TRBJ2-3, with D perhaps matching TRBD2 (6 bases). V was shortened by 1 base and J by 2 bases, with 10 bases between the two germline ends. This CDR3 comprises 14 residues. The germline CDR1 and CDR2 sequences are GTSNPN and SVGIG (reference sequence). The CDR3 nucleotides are TGTGCCTGGAGTGGGGGGGTCTCCACAGATACGCAGTATTTT. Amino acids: CAWSGGVSTDTQYF. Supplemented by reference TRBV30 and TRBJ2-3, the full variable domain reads SQTIHQWPATLVQPVGSPLSLECTVEGTSNPNLYWYRQAAGRGLQLLFYSVGIGQISSEVPQNLSASRPQDRQFILSSKKLLLSDSGFYLCAWSGGVSTDTQYFGPGTRLTVL.

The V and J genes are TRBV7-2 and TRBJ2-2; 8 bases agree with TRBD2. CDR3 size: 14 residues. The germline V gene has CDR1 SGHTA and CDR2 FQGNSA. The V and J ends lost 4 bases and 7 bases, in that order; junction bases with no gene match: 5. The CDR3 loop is CASSSGLAGGELFF. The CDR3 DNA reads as TGTGCCAGCAGCTCCGGACTAGCTGGCGGGGAGCTGTTTTTT.

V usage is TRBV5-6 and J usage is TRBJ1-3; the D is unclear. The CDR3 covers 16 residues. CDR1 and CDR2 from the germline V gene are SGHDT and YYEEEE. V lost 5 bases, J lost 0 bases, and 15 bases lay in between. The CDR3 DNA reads TGTGCCAGCAGACGTCGAGGGTCGAACTCTGGAAACACCATATATTTT. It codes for CASRRRGSNSGNTIYF.

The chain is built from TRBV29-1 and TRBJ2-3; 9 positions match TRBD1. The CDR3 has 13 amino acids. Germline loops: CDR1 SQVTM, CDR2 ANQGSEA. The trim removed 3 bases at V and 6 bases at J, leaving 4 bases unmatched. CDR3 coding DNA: TGCAGCGTTGAGGGACAGGGTGTGGATACGCAGTATTTT. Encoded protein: CSVEGQGVDTQYF.